Following are 21 T cell receptor beta chains from one sample sequenced in a study of cytomegalovirus exposure and HLA in healthy donors (dated by TCRdb to the late 2010s). Preparation of the library involved the immunoSEQ multiplex PCR assay. The multiplex PCR relied on a mix of 60 forward primers for TCR Vbeta segments and 13 reverse primers for TCR Jbeta segments. Held by TCRdb, this immuneACCESS table contains in-frame sequences only and omits some clones. Under half of the omission traces to an unresolved V gene where checked; the cause of the rest is unknown. This sample comprises over 80,000 clones, about four fifths of them detected only once. The top ten constitute roughly 5% of the sample. Sequencing input: PBMCs. The receptors stem from a man aged 35 to 55 in good health and CMV-seropositive.

The rearrangement uses TRBV6-4 and TRBJ1-2; D gene uncertain. V was trimmed by 6 bases and J by 4 bases, leaving 21 bases between them. Germline V gene data show CDR1 as MRHNA and CDR2 as SNTAGT. This CDR3 has 16 residues. DNA for the CDR3: TGTGCCAGCAGAGGGCACCGAGGGCAGGATTTCTATGGCTACACCTTC. It specifies CASRGHRGQDFYGYTF.

The chain is built from TRBV2 and TRBJ1-1; D may be TRBD1 (6 bases). The CDR3 consists of 15 residues. V lost 6 bases, J lost 4 bases, and 18 bases lay in between. Germline values: CDR1 SNHLY, CDR2 FYNNEI. This chain's CDR3 is CASSEHGGRITEAFF. In nucleotides, the CDR3 is TGTGCCAGCAGCGAACACGGGGGGCGAATCACTGAAGCTTTCTTT.

A few counts support this clone. The rearrangement links TRBV9 to TRBJ1-1; the D gene is possibly TRBD1 (5 bases). Trimming removed 3 bases at V and 6 bases at J, with 21 bases between. The CDR3 is 16 amino acids. The germline V gene has CDR1 SGDLS and CDR2 YYNGEE. CDR3: CASSGRAGGVNAEAFF. The CDR3, as DNA: TGTGCCAGCAGCGGCCGGGCCGGAGGGGTTAACGCTGAAGCTTTCTTT.

The table lists this clone with a few counts. The chain is built from TRBV10-2 and TRBJ2-3; 14 bases agree with TRBD2. This CDR3 contains 15 residues. Germline-derived CDR1 and CDR2 are WSHSY and SAAADI. Trimming took 4 bases from V and 5 from J; bases not matched to a gene: 2. The CDR3 DNA reads TGCGCCAGCAGTGGGGGACTAGCGGGAGTAGATACGCAGTATTTT. It yields the protein CASSGGLAGVDTQYF.

Concerning this clone: One end of the junction fails to match germline, which may point to a read error. The chain combines TRBV7-7 with TRBJ2-2; 14 bases fit TRBD2. The CDR3 totals 16 residues. Germline values: CDR1 SSHAT, CDR2 FNYEAQ (reference sequence). The CDR3 loop is CASSPGLAGVTGELFF. CDR3 bases: TGTGCTAGCAGCCCGGGACTAGCGGGGGTCACCGGGGAGCTGTTTTTT.

This clone has only one observation. The chain couples TRBV18 to TRBJ2-2, with 8 bases that match TRBD2. This CDR3 is 16 amino acids long. Germline V CDR1 and CDR2: KGHSH, LQKENI. J gave up 3 bases and V 4 bases, and 7 bases lay outside the gene matches. DNA for the CDR3: TGTGCCAGCTCACATACACTAGCGGCCCACACCGGGGAGCTGTTTTTT. This codes for CASSHTLAAHTGELFF.

The chain couples TRBV14 to TRBJ1-1; no clear D. The V gene lost 1 base and the J gene lost 4 bases, with 7 bases spanning the gap. Germline CDR1 and CDR2: SGHDN and FVKESK. The CDR3 totals 13 residues. CDR3 protein: CASSQGGSTEAFF. The DNA of the CDR3 is TGTGCCAGCAGCCAAGGAGGGAGCACTGAAGCTTTCTTT.

This clone has more than one count but fewer than ten. The chain employs TRBV6-1 and TRBJ1-2; 8 nucleotides align to TRBD1. Germline-derived CDR1 and CDR2 are MNHNS and SASEGT. The CDR3 has 14 amino acids. V shed 6 bases and J 6 bases; nucleotides not matched to a gene: 9. The CDR3 sequence is CASRTGAIDDGYTF. In DNA form, the CDR3 reads TGTGCCAGCAGGACAGGGGCGATTGACGATGGCTACACCTTC.

The rearrangement links TRBV12-5 to TRBJ2-5; 8 nucleotides agree with TRBD1. The CDR3 spans 17 residues. V lost 5 bases to trimming and J lost 5 bases; unmatched junction nucleotides: 16. Germline V gene data show CDR1 as LGHNT and CDR2 as FRNRAP. CDR3 loop: CASGTRASSGGRETQYF. The CDR3 DNA is TGTGCTAGTGGTACCCGAGCATCGTCAGGGGGCCGGGAGACCCAGTACTTC.

The chain recombines TRBV19 with TRBJ1-5; a possible D gene is TRBD1 (5 bases). Trimming removed 5 bases at V and 1 base at J, with 15 bases between. CDR3 length: 16 residues. Germline assignment: CDR1 LNHDA and CDR2 SQIVND (reference sequence). CDR3 protein: CASSPEGFGSNQPQHF. For the CDR3, the DNA is TGTGCCAGTAGTCCGGAGGGGTTCGGCAGCAATCAGCCCCAGCATTTT. Combining the CDR3 with reference TRBV19 and TRBJ1-5 gives the whole variable domain DGGITQSPKYLFRKEGQNVTLSCEQNLNHDAMYWYRQDPGQGLRLIYYSQIVNDFQKGDIAEGYSVSREKKESFPLTVTSAQKNPTAFYLCASSPEGFGSNQPQHFGDGTRLSIL.

The chain is built from TRBV27 and TRBJ1-5; 8 bases fit TRBD1. The V gene's germline CDR1 is MNHEY and CDR2 SMNVEV (reference sequence). This CDR3 contains 16 residues. Trimming removed 5 bases from V and 9 bases from J; junction bases left unmatched: 15. In nucleotides, the CDR3 is TGTGCCAGCAGTCCCGCCGGGACAGGCGTCAAAGTGCCCCAGCATTTT. Translated, it gives CASSPAGTGVKVPQHF.

The gene calls are TRBV6-1 and TRBJ2-5, with D possibly matching TRBD2 (7 bases). The DNA matches TRBJ2-7 better at its end, which makes the J call doubtful. The germline gives CDR1 MNHNS, CDR2 SASEGT. The CDR3 is made up of 14 amino acids. In nucleotides, the CDR3 is TGTGCCAGCAGTGTTACAGGGAGGGCCTACGAGCAGTACTTC. Amino acid sequence: CASSVTGRAYEQYF.

As concerns this clone: Other nucleotide sequences in the sample specify the same CDR3. This chain connects TRBV2 to TRBJ2-3; 10 bases agree with TRBD1. The trim removed 8 bases at V and 5 bases at J, leaving 1 base unmatched. The CDR3 sequence is 12 residues long. Germline V gene lookup returns CDR1 SNHLY and CDR2 FYNNEI. CDR3 sequence reads: CASRDRGDTQYF. DNA of the CDR3: TGTGCCAGCCGGGACAGGGGAGATACGCAGTATTTT.

This clone was counted a few times. The chain joins TRBV14 to TRBJ2-7; 15 bases fit TRBD2. The CDR3 has 19 residues. Germline V gene sequence: CDR1 SGHDN, CDR2 FVKESK. V was pared by 7 bases and J by 0 bases, with 13 bases of the junction left unmatched. CDR3 protein: CASKAKGLAGGDSSYEQYF. The CDR3, as DNA: TGTGCCAGCAAAGCAAAAGGACTAGCGGGGGGGGATAGCTCCTACGAGCAGTACTTC.

The chain uses TRBV29-1 and TRBJ2-6; TRBD1 aligns across 10 bases. Germline trimming cut 7 bases from V and 4 bases from J; bases unmatched to any gene: 4. Germline V gene data show CDR1 as SQVTM and CDR2 as ANQGSEA. This CDR3 has 14 amino acids. The CDR3 region has the DNA TGCAGCGCGGGGACAGGGGAGGGGGCCAACGTCCTGACTTTC. It yields the protein CSAGTGEGANVLTF.

The V gene is TRBV6-5, the J gene TRBJ2-3, with D uncertain. The end of the DNA fits TRBJ1-5 better, so the J call may be wrong. CDR3 length equals 14 residues. Germline lookup yields CDR1 MNHEY and CDR2 SVGAGI. The DNA of the CDR3 is TGTGCCAGCAGCCACCTAGGAGGAGGAGATACGCAGCATTTT. As protein: CASSHLGGGDTQHF.

This chain uses TRBV5-1 with TRBJ2-7; possibly TRBD2 for D (5 bases). Trimming took 4 bases from V and 0 from J, leaving 11 bases between them. This CDR3 contains 14 residues. CDR1 and CDR2 from the germline V gene are SGHRS and YFSETQ. Here the CDR3 reads CASSLTGSSYEQYF. Written as DNA, the CDR3 is TGCGCCAGCAGCCTCACGGGGTCCTCCTACGAGCAGTACTTC.

The chain carries TRBV10-3 and TRBJ2-5, with 8 bases aligning to TRBD2. V dropped 5 bases and J dropped 5; count of bases not matched to a gene: 4. Germline loops: CDR1 ENHRY, CDR2 SYGVKD. The CDR3 covers 13 residues. CDR3 loop: CAISRREEETQYF. The DNA of the CDR3 is TGTGCCATCAGTCGGCGGGAGGAGGAGACCCAGTACTTC.

This clone was seen only a few times. This chain joins TRBV18 and TRBJ1-1; D possibly corresponds to TRBD1 (6 bases). Germline assignment: CDR1 KGHSH and CDR2 LQKENI. V was trimmed by 4 bases and J by 1 base, leaving 13 bases between them. The CDR3 runs to 15 residues. The DNA of the CDR3 is TGTGCCAGCTCACGATCAGGGGCCCAGAACACTGAAGCTTTCTTT. Translation gives CASSRSGAQNTEAFF.

This chain connects TRBV10-2 to TRBJ2-7; tentative D call: TRBD1 (6 bases). Deletions cut 5 bases from V and 1 base from J, with 9 bases between. Per germline, CDR1 WSHSY and CDR2 SAAADI. The CDR3 has 13 amino acids. The CDR3 region is CASSWDTSYEQYF. As DNA, the CDR3 is TGCGCCAGCAGTTGGGACACTTCCTACGAGCAGTACTTC.

The J gene is TRBJ2-7, the V gene TRBV28, with 9 bases matching TRBD2. The CDR3 consists of 14 residues. Germline V gene lookup returns CDR1 MDHEN and CDR2 SYDVKM. Germline trimming cut 2 bases from V and 6 bases from J; bases unmatched to any gene: 5. CDR3 nucleotide sequence: TGTGCCAGCAGTTTACTAGCGGGAAGGGGCGAGCAGTACTTC. This gives the protein CASSLLAGRGEQYF.